These T cell receptor beta chains were read from a single sample in a study of blood T cell repertoires in COVID-19. TCRdb keeps only in-frame clones here, not all; method: immunoSEQ multiplex PCR. This table has about 150,000 clones, approximately 86% appearing once. Sequenced: peripheral blood. Receptor source: a man in his forties or fifties with active or convalescent COVID-19. Both conserved end residues are part of each CDR3. D genes are given only for firm matches. Rows give clone size only sometimes, using once, few, many, or a class for an expanded clone.

J gene,V gene,D gene,clone size,CDR3 protein,CDR3 DNA
TRBJ2-7,TRBV13,TRBD1,-,CASSRQGTYEQYF,TGTGCCAGCAGCCGACAGGGGACCTACGAGCAGTACTTC
TRBJ2-3,TRBV11-3,TRBD2,-,CASSGREGTDTQYF,TGTGCCAGCAGCGGACGGGAGGGCACAGATACGCAGTATTTT
TRBJ2-5,TRBV7-2,TRBD1,once,CASSSGQPRETQYF,TGTGCCAGCAGCTCGGGACAGCCAAGGGAGACCCAGTACTTC
TRBJ2-3,TRBV7-6,-,-,CASSSEARGIVDTQYF,TGTGCCAGCAGCTCAGAGGCCAGGGGAATCGTTGATACGCAGTATTTT
TRBJ2-3,TRBV7-2,TRBD1,-,CASSLRPRTGVSTDTQYF,TGTGCCAGCAGCTTACGCCCTCGGACAGGAGTTAGCACAGATACGCAGTATTTT
TRBJ2-1,TRBV5-4,TRBD1,-,CASSGGQGLYNEQFF,TGTGCCAGCAGCGGGGGACAGGGACTATACAATGAGCAGTTCTTC
TRBJ2-5,TRBV1,-,-,CTSSQQLAGDPGETQYF,TGCACCAGCAGCCAACAACTAGCGGGGGACCCGGGGGAGACCCAGTACTTC
TRBJ1-4,TRBV28,-,-,CASSGYSRGTNEKLFF,TGTGCCAGCAGTGGCTATTCGAGGGGGACTAATGAAAAACTGTTTTTT
TRBJ2-1,TRBV9,TRBD2,-,CASSVVGLADSYNEQFF,TGTGCCAGCAGCGTAGTGGGACTAGCGGACTCCTACAATGAGCAGTTCTTC
TRBJ2-3,TRBV29-1,-,-,CSGTSTDTQYF,TGCAGCGGGACTAGCACAGATACGCAGTATTTT
TRBJ2-5,TRBV19,TRBD1,-,CASSISGQGIETQYF,TGTGCCAGTAGTATTTCGGGACAGGGGATAGAGACCCAGTACTTC
TRBJ2-7,TRBV7-7,TRBD2,-,CASSLGAGVPYEQYF,TGTGCTAGCAGCTTAGGGGCGGGGGTTCCCTACGAGCAGTACTTC
TRBJ2-3,TRBV7-2,TRBD2,-,CASSPRTGGTDTQYF,TGTGCCAGCAGCCCCCGGACGGGGGGAACAGATACGCAGTATTTT
TRBJ1-1,TRBV12-5,-,-,CASGLVRGGLTEAFF,TGTGCTAGTGGTTTGGTACGGGGGGGGCTTACTGAAGCTTTCTTT
TRBJ2-5,TRBV27,TRBD1,-,CASSLRGQGIVWAQYF,TGTGCCAGCAGTTTACGGGGACAGGGGATCGTTTGGGCCCAGTACTTC
TRBJ2-7,TRBV25-1,TRBD2,once,CASSEIVASGFPYEQYF,TGTGCCAGCAGTGAAATTGTGGCTAGCGGGTTTCCCTACGAGCAGTACTTC
TRBJ1-2,TRBV30,-,-,CAWRSTSYGYTF,TGTGCCTGGAGATCCACGAGCTATGGCTACACCTTC
TRBJ1-5,TRBV7-2,-,-,CASSLGPNGNQPQHF,TGTGCCAGCAGCCTGGGTCCAAACGGGAATCAGCCCCAGCATTTT
TRBJ1-2,TRBV5-1,TRBD1,-,CASSSTGGGYTF,TGCGCCAGCAGCTCGACAGGGGGCGGCTACACCTTC
TRBJ1-3,TRBV4-1,-,-,CASSQATGYGNTIYF,TGCGCCAGCAGTCAAGCAACAGGGTACGGAAACACCATATATTTT
TRBJ2-2,TRBV7-8,TRBD2,-,CASSPRTSGGHYTGELFF,TGTGCCAGCAGCCCAAGGACTAGCGGGGGCCATTACACCGGGGAGCTGTTTTTT
TRBJ2-2,TRBV9,TRBD1,-,CASSVAGTGVGELFF,TGTGCCAGCAGCGTAGCTGGGACAGGGGTCGGGGAGCTGTTTTTT
TRBJ2-7,TRBV28,-,-,CASSTRLRARSYEQYF,TGTGCCAGCAGTACCCGTTTGAGGGCCCGCTCCTACGAGCAGTACTTC
TRBJ1-2,TRBV19,TRBD1,-,CASRKTGSRNYGYTF,TGTGCCAGTAGGAAGACAGGGTCCCGCAACTATGGCTACACCTTC
TRBJ1-3,TRBV5-5,-,-,CASSVRQAPGNTIYF,TGTGCCAGCAGCGTAAGACAGGCCCCTGGGAACACCATATATTTT
TRBJ2-5,TRBV4-2,-,-,CASSQESIGLIPTQYF,TGTGCCAGCAGCCAAGAATCCATCGGACTAATCCCCACCCAGTACTTC
TRBJ2-3,TRBV7-9,TRBD2,once,CASSLSGTRNTDTQYF,TGTGCCAGCAGCTTATCCGGGACTAGGAACACAGATACGCAGTATTTT
TRBJ1-2,TRBV6-5,TRBD1,-,CASSSDRAPYGYTF,TGTGCCAGCAGCTCGGACAGGGCCCCTTATGGCTACACCTTC
TRBJ1-2,TRBV18,TRBD1,-,CASSPGQGVGGYTF,TGTGCCAGCTCACCGGGACAGGGGGTCGGTGGCTACACCTTC
TRBJ1-6,TRBV6-5,TRBD1,-,CASSYTGQPYSPLHF,TGTGCCAGCAGTTACACGGGACAGCCCTATTCACCCCTCCACTTT
TRBJ1-2,TRBV19,-,-,CASSAQQVYGYTF,TGTGCCAGTAGTGCTCAACAGGTATATGGCTACACCTTC
TRBJ2-3,TRBV4-2,TRBD2,-,CASSQGGGAGSTQYF,TGTGCCAGCAGCCAAGGCGGGGGGGCCGGCAGTACGCAGTATTTT
TRBJ1-5,TRBV5-5,-,-,CASSTQVNSNQPQHF,TGTGCCAGCAGCACGCAGGTTAATAGCAATCAGCCCCAGCATTTT
TRBJ2-5,TRBV11-3,-,-,CASSLVFSPAEETQYF,TGTGCCAGCAGCTTAGTGTTCAGCCCAGCGGAGGAGACCCAGTACTTC
TRBJ1-6,TRBV2,TRBD1,-,CASSIGQGHNSPLHF,TGTGCCAGCAGTATTGGACAGGGTCATAATTCACCCCTCCACTTT
TRBJ1-2,TRBV14,TRBD1,-,CASSQPGTGGWGGYTF,TGTGCCAGCAGCCAGCCCGGGACAGGGGGCTGGGGTGGCTACACCTTC
TRBJ2-5,TRBV24-1,TRBD1,-,CATSESNRGIETQYF,TGTGCCACCAGTGAGTCCAACAGGGGAATAGAGACCCAGTACTTC
TRBJ2-3,TRBV19,TRBD2,-,CASSRLAGAMDTQYF,TGTGCCAGTAGTCGGCTAGCGGGAGCTATGGATACGCAGTATTTT
TRBJ2-5,TRBV3-1/TRBV3-2,TRBD1,-,CASSHRVSGQGYQETQYF,TGTGCCAGCAGCCATCGAGTTTCTGGACAGGGGTACCAAGAGACCCAGTACTTC
TRBJ1-6,TRBV7-9,TRBD1,-,CASSLSPSGTGSSPLHF,TGTGCCAGCAGCTTAAGCCCCTCCGGGACAGGTAGTTCACCCCTCCACTTT
TRBJ2-5,TRBV19,TRBD1,-,CASTRAGGDGETQYF,TGTGCCAGTACCAGGGCAGGGGGAGATGGAGAGACCCAGTACTTC
TRBJ1-3,TRBV18,TRBD1,-,CASSPGQGPGNTIYF,TGTGCCAGCTCACCAGGACAGGGTCCCGGAAACACCATATATTTT
TRBJ1-5,TRBV6-5,TRBD1,-,CASSPTGTGGQPQHF,TGTGCCAGCAGCCCCACCGGGACAGGGGGTCAGCCCCAGCATTTT
TRBJ1-2,TRBV19,-,once,CASSIVNGDYGYTF,TGTGCCAGTAGTATCGTTAACGGGGACTATGGCTACACCTTC
TRBJ1-5,TRBV10-3,-,-,CAISPDRNQPQHF,TGTGCCATCAGTCCTGACAGGAATCAGCCCCAGCATTTT
TRBJ1-1,TRBV29-1,TRBD1,-,CSVPRDSEAFF,TGCAGCGTTCCTCGGGACAGTGAAGCTTTCTTT
TRBJ2-1,TRBV5-1,-,-,CASSFVGVYNEQFF,TGCGCCAGCAGCTTCGTGGGAGTCTACAATGAGCAGTTCTTC
TRBJ2-1,TRBV25-1,TRBD2,-,CASSEYRGDPSSYNEQFF,TGTGCCAGCAGTGAATATCGGGGGGACCCCAGCTCCTACAATGAGCAGTTCTTC
TRBJ1-2,TRBV12-3/TRBV12-4,-,-,CASRATGEYGYTF,TGTGCCAGCAGGGCGACAGGAGAGTATGGCTACACCTTC